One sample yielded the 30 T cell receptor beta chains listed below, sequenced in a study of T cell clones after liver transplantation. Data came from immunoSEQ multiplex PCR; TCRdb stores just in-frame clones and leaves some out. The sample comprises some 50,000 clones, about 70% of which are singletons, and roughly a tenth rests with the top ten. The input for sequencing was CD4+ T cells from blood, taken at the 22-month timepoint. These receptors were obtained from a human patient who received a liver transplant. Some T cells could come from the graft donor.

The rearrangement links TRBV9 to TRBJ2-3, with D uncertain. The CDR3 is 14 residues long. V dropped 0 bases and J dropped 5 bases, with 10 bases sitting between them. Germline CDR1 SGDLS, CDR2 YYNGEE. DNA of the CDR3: TGTGCCAGCAGCGTAGGCGCGGAAAAAGATACGCAGTATTTT. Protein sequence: CASSVGAEKDTQYF.

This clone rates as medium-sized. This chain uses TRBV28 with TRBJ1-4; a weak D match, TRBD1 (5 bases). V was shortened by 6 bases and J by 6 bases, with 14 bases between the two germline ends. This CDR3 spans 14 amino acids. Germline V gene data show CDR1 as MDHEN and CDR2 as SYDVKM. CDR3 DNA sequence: TGTGCCAGCAGACCGTGGGGGGTAGATGAAAAACTGTTTTTT. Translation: CASRPWGVDEKLFF.

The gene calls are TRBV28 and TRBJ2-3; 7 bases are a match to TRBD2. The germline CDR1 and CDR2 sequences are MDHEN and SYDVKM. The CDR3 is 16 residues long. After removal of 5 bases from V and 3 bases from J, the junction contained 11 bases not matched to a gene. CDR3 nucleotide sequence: TGTGCCAGCAGTAGTGGGGGGGGGTCTGCTACAGATACGCAGTATTTT. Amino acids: CASSSGGGSATDTQYF.

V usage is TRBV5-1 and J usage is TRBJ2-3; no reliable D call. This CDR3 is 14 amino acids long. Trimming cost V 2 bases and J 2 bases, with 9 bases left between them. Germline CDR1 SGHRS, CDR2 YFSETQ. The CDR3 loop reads CASSFKGFTDTQYF. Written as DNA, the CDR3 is TGCGCCAGCAGCTTTAAGGGATTCACAGATACGCAGTATTTT.

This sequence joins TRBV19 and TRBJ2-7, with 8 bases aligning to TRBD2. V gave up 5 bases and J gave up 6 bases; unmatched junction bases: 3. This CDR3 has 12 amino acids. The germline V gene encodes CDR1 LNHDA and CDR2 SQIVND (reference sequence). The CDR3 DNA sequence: TGTGCCAGTAGTCGGGGGGGGCGCGAGCAGTACTTC. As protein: CASSRGGREQYF.

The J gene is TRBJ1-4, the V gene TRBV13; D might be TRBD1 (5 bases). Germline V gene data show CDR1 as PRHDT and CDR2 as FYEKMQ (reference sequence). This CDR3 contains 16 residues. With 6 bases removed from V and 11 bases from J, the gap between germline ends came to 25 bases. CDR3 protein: CASRKLSRGEVGKLFF. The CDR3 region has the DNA TGTGCCAGCAGAAAACTCAGCCGGGGCGAGGTGGGGAAACTGTTTTTT.

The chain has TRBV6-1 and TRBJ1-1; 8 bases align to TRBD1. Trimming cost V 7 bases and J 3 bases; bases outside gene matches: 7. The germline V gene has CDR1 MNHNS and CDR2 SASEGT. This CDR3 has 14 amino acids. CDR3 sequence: CASTGQGEDTEAFF. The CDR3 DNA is TGTGCCAGCACAGGACAGGGAGAGGACACTGAAGCTTTCTTT.

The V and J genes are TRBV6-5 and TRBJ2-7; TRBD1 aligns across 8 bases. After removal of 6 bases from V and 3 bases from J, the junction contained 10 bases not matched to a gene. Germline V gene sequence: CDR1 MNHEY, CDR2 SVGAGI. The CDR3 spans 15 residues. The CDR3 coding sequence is TGTGCCAGCAGACCAACTCGGGGACAGGACTACGAGCAGTACTTC. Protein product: CASRPTRGQDYEQYF.

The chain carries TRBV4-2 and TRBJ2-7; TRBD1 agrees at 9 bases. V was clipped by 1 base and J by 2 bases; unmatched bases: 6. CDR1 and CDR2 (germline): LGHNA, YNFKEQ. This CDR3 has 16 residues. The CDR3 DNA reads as TGTGCCAGCAGCCAAGGCCAAGGACAGGGGACCTACGAGCAGTACTTC. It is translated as CASSQGQGQGTYEQYF.

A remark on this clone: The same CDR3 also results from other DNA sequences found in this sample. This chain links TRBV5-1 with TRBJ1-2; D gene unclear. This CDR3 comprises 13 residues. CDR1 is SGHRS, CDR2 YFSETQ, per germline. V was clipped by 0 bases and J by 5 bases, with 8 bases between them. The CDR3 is CASSLGTDYGYTF. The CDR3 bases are TGCGCCAGCAGCTTGGGGACGGATTATGGCTACACCTTC.

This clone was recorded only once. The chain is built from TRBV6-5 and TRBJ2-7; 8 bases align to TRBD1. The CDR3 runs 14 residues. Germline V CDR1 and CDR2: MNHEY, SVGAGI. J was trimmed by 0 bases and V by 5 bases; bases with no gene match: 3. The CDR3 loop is CASSRRGPSYEQYF. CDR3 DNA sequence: TGTGCCAGCAGTCGCAGGGGGCCCTCCTACGAGCAGTACTTC.

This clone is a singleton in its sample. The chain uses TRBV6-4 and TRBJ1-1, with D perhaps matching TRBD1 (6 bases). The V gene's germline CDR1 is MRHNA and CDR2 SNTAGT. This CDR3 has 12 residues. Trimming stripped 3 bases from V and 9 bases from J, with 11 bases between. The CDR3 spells CASSDTGSQAFF. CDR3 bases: TGTGCCAGCAGTGATACAGGGTCTCAAGCTTTCTTT.

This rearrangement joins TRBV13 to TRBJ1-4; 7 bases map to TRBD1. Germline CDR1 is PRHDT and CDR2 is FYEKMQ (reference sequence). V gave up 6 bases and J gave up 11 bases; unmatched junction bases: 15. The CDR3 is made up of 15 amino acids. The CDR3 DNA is TGTGCCAGCAGGCAACAGGGGCGCGGTTGGGGGAAACTGTTTTTT. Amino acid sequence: CASRQQGRGWGKLFF.

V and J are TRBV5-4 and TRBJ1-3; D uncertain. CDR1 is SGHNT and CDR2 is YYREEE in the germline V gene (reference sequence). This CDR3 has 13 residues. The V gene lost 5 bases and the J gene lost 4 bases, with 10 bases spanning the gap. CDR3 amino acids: CASSGKTGNTIYF. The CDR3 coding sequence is TGTGCCAGCAGTGGGAAAACGGGAAACACCATATATTTT.

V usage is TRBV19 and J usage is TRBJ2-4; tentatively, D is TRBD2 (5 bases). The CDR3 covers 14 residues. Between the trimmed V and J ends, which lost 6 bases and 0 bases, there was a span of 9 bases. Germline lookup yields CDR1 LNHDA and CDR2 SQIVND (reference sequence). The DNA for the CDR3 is TGTGCCAGTAGGGACGGACTAGCCAAAAACATTCAGTACTTC. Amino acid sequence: CASRDGLAKNIQYF.

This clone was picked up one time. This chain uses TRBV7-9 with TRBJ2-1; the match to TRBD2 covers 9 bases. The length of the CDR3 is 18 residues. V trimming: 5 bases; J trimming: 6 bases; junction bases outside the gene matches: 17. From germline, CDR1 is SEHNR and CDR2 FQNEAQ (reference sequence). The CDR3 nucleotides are TGTGCCAGCAGCGCGGGACTAGCAACTCTAAAAAAGGGCAATGAGCAGTTCTTC. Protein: CASSAGLATLKKGNEQFF.

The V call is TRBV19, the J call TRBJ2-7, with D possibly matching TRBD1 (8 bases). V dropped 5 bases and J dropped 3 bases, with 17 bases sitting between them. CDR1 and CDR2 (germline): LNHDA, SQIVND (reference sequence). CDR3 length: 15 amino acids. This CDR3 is CASSADRGGVYEQYF. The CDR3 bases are TGTGCCAGTAGTGCCGACAGGGGAGGGGTCTACGAGCAGTACTTC.

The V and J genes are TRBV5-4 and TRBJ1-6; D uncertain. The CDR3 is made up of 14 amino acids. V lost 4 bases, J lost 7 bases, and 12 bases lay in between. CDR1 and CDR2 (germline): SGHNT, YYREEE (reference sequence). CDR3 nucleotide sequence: TGTGCCAGCAGCCCCCCGCAACCCAATTCACCCCTCCACTTT. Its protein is CASSPPQPNSPLHF. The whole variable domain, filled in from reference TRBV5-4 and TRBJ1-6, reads ETGVTQSPTHLIKTRGQQVTLRCSSQSGHNTVSWYQQALGQGPQFIFQYYREEENGRGNFPPRFSGLQFPNYSSELNVNALELDDSALYLCASSPPQPNSPLHFGNGTRLTVT.

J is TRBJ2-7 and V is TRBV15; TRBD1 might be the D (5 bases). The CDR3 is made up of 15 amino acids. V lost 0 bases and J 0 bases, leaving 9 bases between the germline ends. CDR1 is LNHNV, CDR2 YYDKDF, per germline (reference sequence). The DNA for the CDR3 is TGTGCCACCAGCAGAGATTACAGGAGCTCCTACGAGCAGTACTTC. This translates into CATSRDYRSSYEQYF.

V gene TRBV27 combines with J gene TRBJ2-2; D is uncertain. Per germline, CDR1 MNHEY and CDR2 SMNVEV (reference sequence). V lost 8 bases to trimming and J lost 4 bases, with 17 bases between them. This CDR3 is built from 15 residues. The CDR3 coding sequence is TGTGCCAGCCAACCCAACCTCCTCGGCACCGGGGAGCTGTTTTTT. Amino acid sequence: CASQPNLLGTGELFF.

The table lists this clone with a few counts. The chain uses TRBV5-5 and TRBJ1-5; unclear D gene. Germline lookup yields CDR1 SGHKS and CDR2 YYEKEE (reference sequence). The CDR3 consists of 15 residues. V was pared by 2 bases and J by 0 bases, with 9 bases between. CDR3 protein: CASSLAGHSNQPQHF. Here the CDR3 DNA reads TGTGCCAGCAGCTTAGCCGGCCATAGCAATCAGCCCCAGCATTTT.

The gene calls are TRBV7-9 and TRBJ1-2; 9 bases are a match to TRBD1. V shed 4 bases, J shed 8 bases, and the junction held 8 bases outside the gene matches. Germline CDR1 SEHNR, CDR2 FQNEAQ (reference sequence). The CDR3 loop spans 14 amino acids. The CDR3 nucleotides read TGTGCCAGCAGCTGGCCGGGACAGGGACACGGCTACACCTTC. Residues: CASSWPGQGHGYTF.

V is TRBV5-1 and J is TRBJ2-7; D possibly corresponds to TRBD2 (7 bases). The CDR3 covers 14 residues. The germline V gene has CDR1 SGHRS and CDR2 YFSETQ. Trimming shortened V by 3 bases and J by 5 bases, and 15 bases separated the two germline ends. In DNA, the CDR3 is TGCGCCAGCAGCTCAACTACAGGGAGGGACGAGCAGTACTTC. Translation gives CASSSTTGRDEQYF.

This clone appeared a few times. CDR3 loop: CASSSHLGTEAFF. DNA of the CDR3: TGTGCCAGCAGCTCCCACTTGGGCACTGAAGCTTTCTTT. This chain joins TRBV9 and TRBJ1-1; D unclear. The CDR3 sequence is 13 residues long. Trimming took 4 bases from V and 4 from J, leaving 11 bases between them. From germline, CDR1 is SGDLS and CDR2 YYNGEE. The variable domain in full, completed from reference TRBV9 and TRBJ1-1, reads DSGVTQTPKHLITATGQRVTLRCSPRSGDLSVYWYQQSLDQGLQFLIQYYNGEERAKGNILERFSAQQFPDLHSELNLSSLELGDSALYFCASSSHLGTEAFFGQGTRLTVV.

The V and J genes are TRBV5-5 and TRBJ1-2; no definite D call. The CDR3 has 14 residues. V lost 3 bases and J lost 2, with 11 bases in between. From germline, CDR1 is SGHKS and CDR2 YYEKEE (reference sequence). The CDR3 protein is CASSSWTANYGYTF. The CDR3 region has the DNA TGTGCCAGCAGCTCCTGGACGGCCAACTATGGCTACACCTTC.

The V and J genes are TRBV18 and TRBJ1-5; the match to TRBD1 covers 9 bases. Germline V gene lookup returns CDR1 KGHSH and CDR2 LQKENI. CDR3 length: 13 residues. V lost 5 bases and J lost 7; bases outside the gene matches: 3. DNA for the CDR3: TGTGCCAGCTCAGGGGACAGGGTCCAGCCCCAGCATTTT. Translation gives CASSGDRVQPQHF.

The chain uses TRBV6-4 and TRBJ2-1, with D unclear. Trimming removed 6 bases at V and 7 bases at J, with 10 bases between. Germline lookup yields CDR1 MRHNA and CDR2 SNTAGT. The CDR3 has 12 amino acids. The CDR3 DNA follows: TGTGCCAGCAGCTTTGGTGGGAATGAGCAGTTCTTC. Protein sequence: CASSFGGNEQFF.

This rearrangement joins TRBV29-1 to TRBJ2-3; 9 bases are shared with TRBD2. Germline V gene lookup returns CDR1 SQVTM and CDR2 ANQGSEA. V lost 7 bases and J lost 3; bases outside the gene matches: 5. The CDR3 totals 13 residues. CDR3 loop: CSEGLAMTDTQYF. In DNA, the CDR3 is TGCAGCGAAGGACTAGCGATGACAGATACGCAGTATTTT.

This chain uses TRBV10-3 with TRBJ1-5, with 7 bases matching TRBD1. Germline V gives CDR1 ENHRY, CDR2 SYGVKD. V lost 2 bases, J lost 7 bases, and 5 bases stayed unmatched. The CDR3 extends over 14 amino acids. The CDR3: CAISEGTVGQPQHF. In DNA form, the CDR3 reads TGTGCCATCAGTGAGGGGACAGTAGGGCAGCCCCAGCATTTT.

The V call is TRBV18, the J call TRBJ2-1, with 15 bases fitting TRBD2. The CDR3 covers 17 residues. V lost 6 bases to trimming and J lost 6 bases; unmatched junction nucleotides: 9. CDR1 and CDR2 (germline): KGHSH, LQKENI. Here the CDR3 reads CASSPGLAGGPLNEQFF. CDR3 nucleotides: TGTGCCAGCTCGCCCGGACTAGCGGGGGGGCCCCTCAATGAGCAGTTCTTC.